This T cell receptor (beta chain) was captured in a study of OX40 agonist ivuxolimab in advanced cancers. In the study overall: Patients received ivuxolimab, an intravenous treatment, every 2 weeks at 0.01 to 10 mg/kg.

V was trimmed by 0 bases and J by 3 bases, leaving 9 bases between them. CDR3 length: 15 residues. Per the germline V gene, CDR1 is MGHRA and CDR2 is YSYEKL. The method was immunoSEQ multiplex PCR; TCRdb's version includes in-frame clones alone and lacks a portion of them. The sample includes just over 90,000 clones, roughly 94% of them seen just once. V and J are TRBV4-1 and TRBJ2-1, with no clear D. The source was CD4+ or CD8+ T cells sorted from blood, collected in a trial of the OX40 agonist ivuxolimab. This TCR was recovered from an adult with an advanced solid tumor such as melanoma, head and neck, liver or kidney cancer. The CDR3 reads CASSQDPTDYNEQFF. DNA of the CDR3: TGCGCCAGCAGCCAAGATCCAACTGACTACAATGAGCAGTTCTTC.